Listed below are T cell receptor beta chains from one sample, sequenced in a study of cytomegalovirus exposure and HLA in healthy donors. Repertoires were generated with immunoSEQ multiplex PCR, while TCRdb's copy carries only in-frame clones and drops some. Its table records 120,000 to 150,000 clones. Sequencing was done on a sample of PBMCs. These receptors originate from a woman aged 45-59 years in good health and CMV-seronegative. The CDR3 runs from the conserved cysteine through the conserved F or W. A D gene is named only where the DNA matches it firmly.

V gene	J gene	D gene	CDR3 protein
TRBV29-1	TRBJ1-2	TRBD1	CSVEEGQTYGYTF
TRBV2	TRBJ1-1	-	CASSEAGNFNTEAFF
TRBV9	TRBJ2-7	TRBD1	CASSVGFPGQVYEQYF
TRBV5-4	TRBJ2-7	-	CASSFSAYEQYF
TRBV29-1	TRBJ1-5	TRBD1	CSVGQGDSNQPQHF
TRBV9	TRBJ1-6	-	CASSLENSPLHF
TRBV28	TRBJ1-4	TRBD1	CASSFFFGTDISNEKLFF
TRBV18	TRBJ2-1	-	CASSPPQNRYNEQFF
TRBV28	TRBJ2-7	TRBD2	CASSLLSLAAYEQYF
TRBV7-6	TRBJ2-5	-	CASSSSGETQYF
TRBV4-2	TRBJ2-6	-	CASSQEGGGGGANVLTF
TRBV11-2	TRBJ2-1	-	CASSQPGHIYNEQFF
TRBV6-1	TRBJ1-1	TRBD1	CASSGISRTGMNTEAFF
TRBV11-2	TRBJ1-1	TRBD1	CASSLGGDREAFF
TRBV9	TRBJ1-1	TRBD1	CASSAGTGQTEAFF
TRBV4-3	TRBJ2-1	TRBD2	CASSQDPAGSNNEQFF
TRBV6-6	TRBJ1-6	-	CAGAPGASNSPLHF
TRBV4-1	TRBJ2-2	TRBD2	CASSRAGTTNTGELFF
TRBV6-1	TRBJ2-3	TRBD2	CASKRLATTDTQYF
TRBV25-1	TRBJ2-1	TRBD1	CASSDYKRQGGEQFF
TRBV9	TRBJ2-3	TRBD2	CASRAGLAGTDTQYF
TRBV7-3	TRBJ2-3	TRBD2	CASSLGTSGVDTQYF
TRBV5-3	TRBJ2-4	-	CARSPPGAKNIQYF
TRBV6-6	TRBJ1-3	-	CASNSVDSSGNTIYF
TRBV7-7	TRBJ2-2	TRBD1	CASSPGTGNTGELFF
TRBV7-9	TRBJ2-7	TRBD2	CASSRLAGGYEQYF
TRBV7-8	TRBJ1-1	-	CASNFLPESEAFF
TRBV5-1	TRBJ1-4	-	CASSLLQGGATNEKLFF
TRBV27	TRBJ1-2	-	CASGLPSGYTF
TRBV28	TRBJ1-1	-	CASSPPVNTEAFF
TRBV7-8	TRBJ2-5	-	CASSSYKLEETQYF
TRBV28	TRBJ2-1	-	CASSGGTNNEQFF
TRBV6-1	TRBJ1-1	-	CATFHEGRNTEAFF
TRBV5-5	TRBJ2-7	-	CASQGRLEGVEQYF
TRBV5-5	TRBJ1-2	-	CASSLWGGDGYTF
TRBV2	TRBJ1-1	-	CASSERGGWTNTEAFF
TRBV13	TRBJ1-4	-	CASSLGGEKKLFF
TRBV18	TRBJ2-7	TRBD1	CASSPPDRLGEQYF
TRBV6-5	TRBJ1-1	-	CASSYRRQGFTEAFF
TRBV5-1	TRBJ2-5	-	CASSLPAPQGETQYF
TRBV5-1	TRBJ2-5	TRBD1	CASSTTGVQETQYF
TRBV7-2	TRBJ1-5	-	CASSLAVSNQPQHF
TRBV19	TRBJ2-6	-	CATATGANVLTF
TRBV18	TRBJ2-5	TRBD1	CASSLRQGQETQYF
TRBV2	TRBJ2-5	-	CASSVASVRQTQYF
TRBV7-9	TRBJ2-7	-	CASRITAASLIYEQYF
TRBV4-3	TRBJ2-3	-	CASSQDREFSTDTQYF
TRBV19	TRBJ2-7	-	CASSMPRQTLYEQYF
TRBV28	TRBJ1-4	TRBD1	CASSPTTGVREKLFF
TRBV5-1	TRBJ2-3	TRBD2	CASSLNGLDADTQYF